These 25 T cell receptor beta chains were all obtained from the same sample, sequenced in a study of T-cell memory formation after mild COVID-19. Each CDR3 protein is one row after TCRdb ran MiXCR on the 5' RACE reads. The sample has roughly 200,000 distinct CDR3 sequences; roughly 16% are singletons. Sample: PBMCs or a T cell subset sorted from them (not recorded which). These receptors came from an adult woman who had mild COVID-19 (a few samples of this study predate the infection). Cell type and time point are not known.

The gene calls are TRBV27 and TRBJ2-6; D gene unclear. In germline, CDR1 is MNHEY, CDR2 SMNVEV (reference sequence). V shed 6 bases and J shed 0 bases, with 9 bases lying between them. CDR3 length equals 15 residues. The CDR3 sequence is CASSLRTSGANVLTF. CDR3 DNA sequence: TGTGCCAGCAGCCTCCGGACCTCTGGGGCCAACGTCCTGACTTTC.

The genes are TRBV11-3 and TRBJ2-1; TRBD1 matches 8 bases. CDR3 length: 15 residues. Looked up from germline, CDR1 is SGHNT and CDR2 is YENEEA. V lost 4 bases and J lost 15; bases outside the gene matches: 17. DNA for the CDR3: TGTGCCAGCAGCTCCGGTAGAACAGGGGGTTATCGTCGGTTCTTC. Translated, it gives CASSSGRTGGYRRFF.

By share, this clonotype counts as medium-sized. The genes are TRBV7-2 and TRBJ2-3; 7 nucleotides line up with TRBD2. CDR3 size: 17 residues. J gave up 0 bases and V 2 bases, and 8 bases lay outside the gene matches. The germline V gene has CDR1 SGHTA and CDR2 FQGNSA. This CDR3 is CASSLLGGGTSTDTQYF. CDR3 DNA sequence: TGTGCCAGCAGCTTATTGGGCGGGGGTACTAGCACAGATACGCAGTATTTT.

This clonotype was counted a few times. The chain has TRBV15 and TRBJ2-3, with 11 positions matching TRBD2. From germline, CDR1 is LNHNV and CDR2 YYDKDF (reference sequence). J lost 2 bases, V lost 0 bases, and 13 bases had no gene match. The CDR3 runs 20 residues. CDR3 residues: CATSRDTGVKTSGDTDTQYF. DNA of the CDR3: TGTGCCACCAGCAGAGATACAGGGGTAAAGACTAGCGGGGACACAGATACGCAGTATTTT.

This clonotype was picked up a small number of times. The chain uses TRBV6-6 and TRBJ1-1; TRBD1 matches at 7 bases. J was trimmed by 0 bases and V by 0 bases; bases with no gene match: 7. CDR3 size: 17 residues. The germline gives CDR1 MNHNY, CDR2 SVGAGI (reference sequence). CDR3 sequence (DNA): TGTGCCAGCAGTTACTCAGTGACAGGGTCTATGAACACTGAAGCTTTCTTT. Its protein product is CASSYSVTGSMNTEAFF.

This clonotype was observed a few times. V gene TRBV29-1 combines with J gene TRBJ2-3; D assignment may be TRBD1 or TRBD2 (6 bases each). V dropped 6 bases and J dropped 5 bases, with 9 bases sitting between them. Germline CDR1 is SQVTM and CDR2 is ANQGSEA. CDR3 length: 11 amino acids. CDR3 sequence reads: CSVGGRDTQYF. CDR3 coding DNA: TGCAGCGTCGGGGGCCGAGATACGCAGTATTTT.

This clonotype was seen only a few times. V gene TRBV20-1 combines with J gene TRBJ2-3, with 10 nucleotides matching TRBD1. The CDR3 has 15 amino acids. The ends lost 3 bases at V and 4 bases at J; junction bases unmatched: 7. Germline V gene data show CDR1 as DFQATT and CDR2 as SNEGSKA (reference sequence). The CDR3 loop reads CSARRGQGFPDTQYF. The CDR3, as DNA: TGCAGTGCTAGGCGGGGACAGGGGTTTCCAGATACGCAGTATTTT.

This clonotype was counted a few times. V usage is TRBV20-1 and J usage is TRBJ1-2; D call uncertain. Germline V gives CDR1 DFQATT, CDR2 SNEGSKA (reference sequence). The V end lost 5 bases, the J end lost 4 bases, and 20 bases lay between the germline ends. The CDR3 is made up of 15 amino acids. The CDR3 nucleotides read TGCAGTGCTGGAGCAGGACCGTTAGGAGCCTATGGCTACACCTTC. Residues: CSAGAGPLGAYGYTF.

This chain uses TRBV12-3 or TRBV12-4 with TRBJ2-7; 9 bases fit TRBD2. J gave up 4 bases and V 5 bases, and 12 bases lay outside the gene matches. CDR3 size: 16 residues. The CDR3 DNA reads TGTGCCAGCAGTCGTGGACTAGCGCGGGACGGGTACGAGCAGTACTTC. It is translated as CASSRGLARDGYEQYF.

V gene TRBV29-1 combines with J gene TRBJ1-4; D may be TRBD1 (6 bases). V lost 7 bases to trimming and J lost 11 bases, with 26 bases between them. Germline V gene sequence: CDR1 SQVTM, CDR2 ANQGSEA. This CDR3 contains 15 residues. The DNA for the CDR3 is TGCAGCGCCACCGTTGGGGGGGCCGGTTCGGGGAAACTGTTTTTT. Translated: CSATVGGAGSGKLFF.

This chain's CDR3 is CASGAVGSLANSPLHF. In DNA, the CDR3 is TGTGCCAGCGGAGCCGTAGGGTCCCTTGCGAATTCACCCCTCCACTTT. The chain joins TRBV6-5 to TRBJ1-6, with D uncertain. This CDR3 has 16 amino acids. Germline CDR1 MNHEY, CDR2 SVGAGI. Trimming pared 8 bases from V and 7 bases from J, leaving 21 bases between.

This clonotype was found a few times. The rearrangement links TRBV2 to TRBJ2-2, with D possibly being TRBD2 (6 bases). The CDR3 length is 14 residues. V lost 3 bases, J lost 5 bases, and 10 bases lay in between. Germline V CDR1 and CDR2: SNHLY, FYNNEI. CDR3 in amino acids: CASSDLRETGELFF. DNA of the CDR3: TGTGCCAGCAGTGACCTTCGGGAGACCGGGGAGCTGTTTTTT.

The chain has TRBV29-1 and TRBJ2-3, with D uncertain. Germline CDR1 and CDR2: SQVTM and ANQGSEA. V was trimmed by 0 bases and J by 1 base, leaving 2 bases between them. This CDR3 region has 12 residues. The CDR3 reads CSVEDGTDTQYF. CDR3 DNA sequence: TGCAGCGTTGAAGATGGCACAGATACGCAGTATTTT.

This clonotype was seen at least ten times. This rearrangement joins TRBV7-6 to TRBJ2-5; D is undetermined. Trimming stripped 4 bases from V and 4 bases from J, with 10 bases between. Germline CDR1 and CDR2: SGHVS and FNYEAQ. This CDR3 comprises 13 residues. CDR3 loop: CASSSRRGETQYF. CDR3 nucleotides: TGTGCCAGCAGCTCACGACGAGGAGAGACCCAGTACTTC.

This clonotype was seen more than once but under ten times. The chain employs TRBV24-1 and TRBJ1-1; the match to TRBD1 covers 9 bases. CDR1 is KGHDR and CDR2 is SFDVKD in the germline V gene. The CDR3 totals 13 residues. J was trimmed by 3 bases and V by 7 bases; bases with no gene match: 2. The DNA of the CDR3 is TGTGCCACCAGCAGGACAGGGGACACTGAAGCTTTCTTT. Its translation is CATSRTGDTEAFF.

DNA of the CDR3: TGTGCCAGCAGCCCTCTCAGGCGGGAGGCGGGGGAGCTGTTTTTT. Amino acid sequence: CASSPLRREAGELFF. J is TRBJ2-2 and V is TRBV7-2, with 8 bases that match TRBD2. Losses at the gene ends were 5 bases for V and 8 bases for J; bases not matched to a gene: 10. The germline CDR1 and CDR2 sequences are SGHTA and FQGNSA. The CDR3 length is 15 residues.

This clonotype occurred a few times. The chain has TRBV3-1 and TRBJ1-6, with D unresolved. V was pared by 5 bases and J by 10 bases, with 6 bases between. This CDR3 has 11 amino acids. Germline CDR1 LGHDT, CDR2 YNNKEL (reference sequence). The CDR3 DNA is TGTGCCAGCAGCGGAGTATCACCCCTCCACTTT. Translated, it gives CASSGVSPLHF.

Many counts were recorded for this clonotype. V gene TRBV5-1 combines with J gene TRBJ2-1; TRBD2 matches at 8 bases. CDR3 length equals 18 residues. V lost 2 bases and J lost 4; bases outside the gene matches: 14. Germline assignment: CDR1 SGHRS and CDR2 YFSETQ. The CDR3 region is CASSFYSAGASVYNEQFF. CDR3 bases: TGCGCCAGCAGCTTCTACTCAGCGGGAGCGTCGGTGTACAATGAGCAGTTCTTC. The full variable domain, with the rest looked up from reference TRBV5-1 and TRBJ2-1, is KAGVTQTPRYLIKTRGQQVTLSCSPISGHRSVSWYQQTPGQGLQFLFEYFSETQRNKGNFPGRFSGRQFSNSRSEMNVSTLELGDSALYLCASSFYSAGASVYNEQFFGPGTRLTVL.

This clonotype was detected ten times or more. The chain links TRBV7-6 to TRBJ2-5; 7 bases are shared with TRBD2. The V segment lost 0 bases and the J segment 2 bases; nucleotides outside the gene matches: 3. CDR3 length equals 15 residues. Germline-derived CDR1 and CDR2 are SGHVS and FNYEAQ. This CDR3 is CASSLAGGRQETQYF. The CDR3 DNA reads TGTGCCAGCAGCTTAGCGGGGGGGAGGCAAGAGACCCAGTACTTC.

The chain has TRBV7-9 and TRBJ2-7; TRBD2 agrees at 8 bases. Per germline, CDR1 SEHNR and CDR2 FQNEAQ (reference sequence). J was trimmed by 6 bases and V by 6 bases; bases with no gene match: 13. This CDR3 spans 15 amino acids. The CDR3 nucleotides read TGTGCCAGCAGTCAATCCGGGGGGGCCTATGGCGAGCAGTACTTC. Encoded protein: CASSQSGGAYGEQYF.

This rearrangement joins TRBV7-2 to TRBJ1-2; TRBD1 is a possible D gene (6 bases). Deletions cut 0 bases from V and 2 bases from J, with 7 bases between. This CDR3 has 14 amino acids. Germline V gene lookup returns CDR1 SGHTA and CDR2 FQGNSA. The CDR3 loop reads CASSLAQGNYGYTF. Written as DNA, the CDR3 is TGTGCCAGCAGCTTAGCACAGGGAAACTATGGCTACACCTTC.

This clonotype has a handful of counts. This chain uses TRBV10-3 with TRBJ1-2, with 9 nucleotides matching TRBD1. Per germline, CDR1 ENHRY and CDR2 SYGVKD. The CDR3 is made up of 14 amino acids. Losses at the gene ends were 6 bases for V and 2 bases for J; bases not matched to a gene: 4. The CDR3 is CAISFGTGNYGYTF. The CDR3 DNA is TGTGCCATCAGCTTCGGGACAGGGAACTATGGCTACACCTTC.

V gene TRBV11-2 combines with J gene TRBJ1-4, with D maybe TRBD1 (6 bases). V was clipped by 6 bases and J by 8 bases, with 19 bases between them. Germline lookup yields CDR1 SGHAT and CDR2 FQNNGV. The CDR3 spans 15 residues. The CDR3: CASSSNRVVREKLFF. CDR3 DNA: TGTGCCAGCAGTTCCAACAGGGTTGTACGGGAAAAACTGTTTTTT.

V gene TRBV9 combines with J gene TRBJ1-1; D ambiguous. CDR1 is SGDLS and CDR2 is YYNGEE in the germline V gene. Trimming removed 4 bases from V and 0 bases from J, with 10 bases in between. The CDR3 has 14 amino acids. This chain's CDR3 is CASSSPGVNTEAFF. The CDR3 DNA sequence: TGTGCCAGCAGCTCACCCGGGGTGAACACTGAAGCTTTCTTT.

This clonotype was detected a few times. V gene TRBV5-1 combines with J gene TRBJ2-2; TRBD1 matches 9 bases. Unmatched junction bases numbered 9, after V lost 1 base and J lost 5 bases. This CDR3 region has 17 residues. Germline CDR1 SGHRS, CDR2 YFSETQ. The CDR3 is CASSLFTGGAGTGELFF. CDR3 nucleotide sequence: TGCGCCAGCAGCTTGTTTACAGGGGGCGCTGGGACCGGGGAGCTGTTTTTT.